This T cell receptor beta chain was captured in a study of T cells in localized non-small cell lung cancer. Repertoires were generated with immunoSEQ multiplex PCR, while TCRdb's copy carries only in-frame clones and drops some. The profile shows some 35,000 clones, more than 80% of them singletons. Notes on the study in general: Peak T cell clonality was found in uninvolved adjacent lung, exceeding tumor.

About this clone itself: Its antigen is not identified.

The ends were cut back, 1 base at V and 1 base at J, with 13 bases in the middle. Per germline, CDR1 MGHDK and CDR2 SYGVNS. The CDR3 covers 16 residues. This receptor was identified in a female donor of 60 years or more with stage I lung adenocarcinoma. The V and J genes are TRBV25-1 and TRBJ1-2; TRBD1 is a possible D gene (6 bases). The sequences come from peripheral blood, collected before any cancer treatment. The DNA of the CDR3 is TGTGCCAGCAGTGAATTATCCAGGGGATTTAACTATGGCTACACCTTC. It yields the protein CASSELSRGFNYGYTF.